The 26 T cell receptor beta chains below all came from one sample that was sequenced in a study of cytomegalovirus exposure and HLA in healthy donors. In the PCR, 60 Vbeta and 13 Jbeta primers were used. The repertoire was sequenced with immunoSEQ multiplex PCR; TCRdb's copy has only in-frame clones and lacks some. This table holds some 120,000 clones, about three quarters found once. Specimen: PBMCs. These receptors were obtained from a woman between 40 and 55 years old in good health and CMV-seronegative.

This chain joins TRBV20-1 and TRBJ2-7; TRBD1 might be the D (5 bases). This CDR3 contains 10 residues. From germline, CDR1 is DFQATT and CDR2 SNEGSKA (reference sequence). CDR3 sequence (DNA): TGCAGCGTATCCCCAGGGGAGCAGTACTTC. Protein sequence: CSVSPGEQYF.

J is TRBJ1-1 and V is TRBV18, with TRBD1 matching over 7 bases. After removal of 5 bases from V and 3 bases from J, the junction contained 6 bases not matched to a gene. The CDR3 runs 14 residues. CDR1 and CDR2 (germline): KGHSH, LQKENI. The CDR3 DNA reads as TGTGCCAGCTCATCGGACAGGACTTACACTGAAGCTTTCTTT. As protein: CASSSDRTYTEAFF.

This sequence joins TRBV5-1 and TRBJ1-1, with 7 nucleotides matching TRBD1. Germline lookup yields CDR1 SGHRS and CDR2 YFSETQ. V lost 4 bases and J lost 5; bases outside the gene matches: 11. The length of the CDR3 is 15 residues. CDR3 in amino acids: CASSPGPKTGTEAFF. DNA for the CDR3: TGCGCCAGCAGCCCCGGCCCTAAGACAGGGACTGAAGCTTTCTTT.

The V and J genes are TRBV18 and TRBJ2-5; 8 nucleotides match TRBD2. The V gene end was trimmed by 4 bases and the J gene end by 3 bases; junction bases not matched to a gene: 4. The CDR3 has 14 residues. Germline values: CDR1 KGHSH, CDR2 LQKENI. The CDR3 DNA is TGTGCCAGCTCACGACAAGCGGGAGAAGAGACCCAGTACTTC. It codes for CASSRQAGEETQYF.

The chain is built from TRBV7-9 and TRBJ1-1; D is uncertain. CDR3 size: 14 residues. Germline CDR1 is SEHNR and CDR2 is FQNEAQ (reference sequence). Trimming removed 3 bases at V and 0 bases at J, with 8 bases between. In DNA form, the CDR3 reads TGTGCCAGCAGCTTCGGAGTTATGAACACTGAAGCTTTCTTT. This gives the protein CASSFGVMNTEAFF. The full variable domain, its missing parts supplied by reference TRBV7-9 and TRBJ1-1, is DTGVSQNPRHKITKRGQNVTFRCDPISEHNRLYWYRQTLGQGPEFLTYFQNEAQLEKSRLLSDRFSAERPKGSFSTLEIQRTEQGDSAMYLCASSFGVMNTEAFFGQGTRLTVV.

The chain is built from TRBV5-1 and TRBJ1-3; no clear D. Germline V lookup: CDR1 SGHRS, CDR2 YFSETQ. CDR3 size: 14 residues. Between the trimmed V and J ends, which lost 2 bases and 8 bases, there was a span of 14 bases. The CDR3 region has the DNA TGCGCCAGCAGCTTAGGGAGTATCTTAGACACCATATATTTT. Translation: CASSLGSILDTIYF. The complete variable domain, with remaining parts taken from reference TRBV5-1 and TRBJ1-3, reads KAGVTQTPRYLIKTRGQQVTLSCSPISGHRSVSWYQQTPGQGLQFLFEYFSETQRNKGNFPGRFSGRQFSNSRSEMNVSTLELGDSALYLCASSLGSILDTIYFGEGSWLTVV.

This clone occurred once. This chain links TRBV5-1 with TRBJ2-2; 15 nucleotides align to TRBD2. Germline V CDR1 and CDR2: SGHRS, YFSETQ. The CDR3 loop spans 18 amino acids. Germline trimming cut 4 bases from V and 4 bases from J; bases unmatched to any gene: 8. CDR3 protein: CASSADPGLAGGTGELFF. DNA for the CDR3: TGCGCCAGCAGCGCAGATCCGGGACTAGCGGGAGGCACCGGGGAGCTGTTTTTT.

The chain carries TRBV7-2 and TRBJ2-5; the D gene is possibly TRBD2 (6 bases). V was shortened by 3 bases and J by 6 bases, with 20 bases between the two germline ends. Germline CDR1 and CDR2: SGHTA and FQGNSA. This CDR3 has 16 residues. The CDR3 protein is CASSFGSGTPSKTQYF. CDR3 in DNA: TGTGCCAGCAGCTTTGGGTCAGGGACTCCCTCCAAGACCCAGTACTTC.

This clone was detected once. The gene calls are TRBV14 and TRBJ2-3; 7 nucleotides match TRBD1. CDR1 and CDR2 (germline): SGHDN, FVKESK. The V and J ends lost 0 bases and 1 base, in that order; junction bases with no gene match: 10. The CDR3 totals 18 residues. The CDR3 DNA follows: TGTGCCAGCAGCCAAGATCTGGTAGGCACAGGGGGCACAGATACGCAGTATTTT. This sequence encodes CASSQDLVGTGGTDTQYF.

The chain recombines TRBV10-3 with TRBJ2-7; the D gene is possibly TRBD1 (6 bases). CDR3 length: 15 residues. CDR1 and CDR2 from the germline V gene are ENHRY and SYGVKD. Trimming cost V 0 bases and J 2 bases, with 11 bases left between them. The chain's CDR3 is CAISESKGVPYEQYF. The CDR3 nucleotides are TGTGCCATCAGTGAGTCGAAGGGGGTACCCTACGAGCAGTACTTC.

With regard to this clone: The germline gene is not matched at one end of the junction; a read error may be the cause. This rearrangement joins TRBV5-6 to TRBJ1-4; TRBD1 is a possible D gene (6 bases). There are 18 residues in the CDR3. Germline lookup yields CDR1 SGHDT and CDR2 YYEEEE. The CDR3 region is CASSSNDRYWTTNERLFF. The DNA for the CDR3 is TGTGCCAGCAGCTCGAACGACAGGTATTGGACAACTAATGAAAGACTGTTTTTT.

This clone was observed a single time. The CDR3 protein is CASSLEPQGPNTGELFF. CDR3 DNA: TGCGCCAGCAGCTTGGAACCACAGGGACCGAACACCGGGGAGCTGTTTTTT. The chain joins TRBV5-1 to TRBJ2-2, with a possible D match to TRBD1 (6 bases). The CDR3 covers 17 residues. In germline, CDR1 is SGHRS, CDR2 YFSETQ. V dropped 0 bases and J dropped 0 bases, with 12 bases sitting between them.

This chain connects TRBV29-1 to TRBJ2-1, with D possibly being TRBD2 (6 bases). The ends were cut back, 3 bases at V and 0 bases at J, with 15 bases in the middle. From germline, CDR1 is SQVTM and CDR2 ANQGSEA. The length of the CDR3 is 16 residues. CDR3 in DNA: TGCAGCGTTGAGGCGGGGACGGCCAGCTCCTACAATGAGCAGTTCTTC. As protein: CSVEAGTASSYNEQFF.

This clone has only a few counts. The CDR3: CASSLRSNRHQPQHF. Written as DNA, the CDR3 is TGTGCCAGCAGTTTGAGGTCGAACCGTCATCAGCCCCAGCATTTT. V is TRBV28 and J is TRBJ1-5; D is unresolved. Trimming shortened V by 3 bases and J by 5 bases, and 14 bases separated the two germline ends. CDR3 length: 15 residues. Per germline, CDR1 MDHEN and CDR2 SYDVKM.

This chain uses TRBV2 with TRBJ1-2; D unresolved. With 6 bases removed from V and 0 bases from J, the gap between germline ends came to 14 bases. Per germline, CDR1 SNHLY and CDR2 FYNNEI. The CDR3 contains 15 residues. The CDR3 protein is CASSLQVLANYGYTF. CDR3 nucleotides: TGTGCCAGCAGCCTGCAGGTGTTAGCTAACTATGGCTACACCTTC. Complete variable domain (other parts from reference TRBV2 and TRBJ1-2): EPEVTQTPSHQVTQMGQEVILRCVPISNHLYFYWYRQILGQKVEFLVSFYNNEISEKSEIFDDQFSVERPDGSNFTLKIRSTKLEDSAMYFCASSLQVLANYGYTFGSGTRLTVV.

The chain employs TRBV19 and TRBJ2-7; TRBD1 matches 7 bases. V shed 5 bases and J 3 bases; nucleotides not matched to a gene: 7. There are 14 residues in the CDR3. Germline loops: CDR1 LNHDA, CDR2 SQIVND (reference sequence). The CDR3 spells CASSLGGPDYEQYF. The DNA of the CDR3 is TGTGCCAGTAGTTTAGGGGGCCCAGACTACGAGCAGTACTTC.

The CDR3, as DNA: TGCGCCAGCAGCCAAGACATGGCGGGGGCTAATGGCTACACCTTC. It specifies CASSQDMAGANGYTF. The chain employs TRBV4-3 and TRBJ1-2, with a possible D match to TRBD1 (6 bases). In germline, CDR1 is LGHNA, CDR2 YSLEER. The CDR3 is 15 residues long. V was cut by 0 bases and J by 6 bases, with 14 bases left in between.

V and J are TRBV7-2 and TRBJ2-7; 7 bases match TRBD2. V trimming: 1 base; J trimming: 4 bases; junction bases outside the gene matches: 7. CDR1 is SGHTA, CDR2 FQGNSA, per germline. This CDR3 has 15 residues. CDR3: CASSLGSSREYEQYF. The CDR3 DNA follows: TGTGCCAGCAGCTTAGGCTCGTCGCGGGAGTACGAGCAGTACTTC.

The rearrangement joins TRBV20-1 to TRBJ2-1, with D possibly being TRBD2 (5 bases). With 6 bases removed from V and 10 bases from J, the gap between germline ends came to 13 bases. The CDR3 has 11 amino acids. Looked up from germline, CDR1 is DFQATT and CDR2 is SNEGSKA (reference sequence). This CDR3 is CSAKLVAEQFF. CDR3 DNA: TGCAGTGCCAAACTGGTAGCGGAGCAGTTCTTC.

A remark on this clone: At one end, the junction sequence differs from germline, possibly due to a read error. The rearrangement joins TRBV6-6 to TRBJ2-3; D is undetermined. From germline, CDR1 is MNHNY and CDR2 SVGAGI (reference sequence). This CDR3 has 10 amino acids. The CDR3 region is CASSRDTQYF. CDR3 sequence (DNA): TGTGCCAGCAGCAGAGATACGCAGTATTTT.

V usage is TRBV4-3 and J usage is TRBJ1-4; perhaps TRBD1 as D (5 bases). Germline V lookup: CDR1 LGHNA, CDR2 YSLEER. Trimming shortened V by 4 bases and J by 0 bases, and 15 bases separated the two germline ends. The CDR3 runs to 17 residues. CDR3 in amino acids: CASSPSEWGATNEKLFF. CDR3 nucleotide sequence: TGCGCCAGCAGCCCCTCCGAGTGGGGGGCAACTAATGAAAAACTGTTTTTT.

This clone is a singleton in its sample. The chain has TRBV7-9 and TRBJ2-3, with D tentatively TRBD1 (5 bases). The CDR3 consists of 15 residues. V dropped 6 bases and J dropped 2 bases, with 15 bases sitting between them. From germline, CDR1 is SEHNR and CDR2 FQNEAQ (reference sequence). CDR3 protein: CASRDRSSFTDTQYF. The CDR3, as DNA: TGTGCCAGCAGAGACAGATCATCTTTCACAGATACGCAGTATTTT.

A few counts support this clone. The chain uses TRBV6-6 and TRBJ2-5; 7 bases are a match to TRBD1. The CDR3 totals 14 residues. V was pared by 5 bases and J by 5 bases, with 8 bases of the junction left unmatched. Germline V lookup: CDR1 MNHNY, CDR2 SVGAGI (reference sequence). CDR3 DNA: TGTGCCAGCAGTCCAGTCTACAGGGGTGAGACCCAGTACTTC. Protein sequence: CASSPVYRGETQYF.

V usage is TRBV19 and J usage is TRBJ1-5; 10 bases are shared with TRBD1. J lost 4 bases, V lost 3 bases, and 3 bases had no gene match. The CDR3 contains 15 residues. Per germline, CDR1 LNHDA and CDR2 SQIVND (reference sequence). This CDR3 reads CASSIPGQGNQPQHF. CDR3 coding DNA: TGTGCCAGTAGTATCCCGGGACAGGGGAATCAGCCCCAGCATTTT.

Only a few counts were recorded for this clone. V is TRBV14 and J is TRBJ1-2; D remains ambiguous. This CDR3 comprises 15 residues. The V gene lost 0 bases and the J gene lost 6 bases, with 14 bases spanning the gap. Germline loops: CDR1 SGHDN, CDR2 FVKESK. The CDR3 bases are TGTGCCAGCAGCCAAGATCCCCCCTTGCAGAATGGCTACACCTTC. Translation: CASSQDPPLQNGYTF.

This clone showed up just a few times. The rearrangement joins TRBV7-9 to TRBJ2-2; no clear D. The ends were cut back, 7 bases at V and 6 bases at J, with 15 bases in the middle. From germline, CDR1 is SEHNR and CDR2 FQNEAQ (reference sequence). This CDR3 spans 14 amino acids. The CDR3 spells CASNPSRWAGELFF. CDR3 bases: TGTGCCAGCAACCCAAGCAGGTGGGCCGGGGAGCTGTTTTTT.